The sequence of this TCR beta chain was determined in a study of blood T cell repertoires in COVID-19. Across the whole study: Samples taken during acute and convalescent COVID-19 were collected in the United States, Italy and Spain.

In the study's own analysis: Amplification from reference gene primers served as the basis for estimated nucleated cell counts. Libraries were prepared by immunoSEQ multiplex PCR; TCRdb keeps only in-frame clonotypes and omits some of them. V, J and clone size are taken as reported in that table, and D and trimming were inferred from the DNA itself. Among 120,000 or so clones listed, around 88% were seen once. The CDR3 has 13 amino acids. Germline CDR1 reads SQVTM; CDR2 reads ANQGSEA. The V segment lost 6 bases and the J segment 1 base; nucleotides outside the gene matches: 4. V is TRBV29-1 and J is TRBJ2-5, with 8 nucleotides matching TRBD1. Sequenced material: peripheral blood. The sequence came from a woman in her 50s with active or convalescent COVID-19. The CDR3 here is CSVRTGTQETQYF. DNA of the CDR3: TGCAGCGTAAGGACAGGGACCCAAGAGACCCAGTACTTC.